The rows below give T cell receptor beta chains drawn from one sample of a study of T cell repertoires in cytomegalovirus infection. TCRdb processed the reads anew with MiXCR; each CDR3 protein has one entry. The sample contains hundreds of thousands of distinct CDR3 sequences, under 8.5% of which appear only once. The sequenced material came from PBMCs. The source of these receptors is a human donor in good health (CMV status not recorded). Some clones in this sample may be carry-over from other donors' samples. CDR3s include the opening cysteine and the closing phenylalanine or tryptophan. A D gene is named only where the DNA matches it firmly. Size values are once, few and many counts, or a class for expanded clones, and some rows have none.

abundance,len,d_gene,j_gene,v_gene,CDR3aa
many,13,-,TRBJ2-2,TRBV10-3,CAIRGKGTGELFF
-,12,-,TRBJ2-5,TRBV29-1,CSVGGFLETQYF
many,15,TRBD1,TRBJ1-5,TRBV5-1,CASSLDDRANQPQHF
many,12,TRBD2,TRBJ2-7,TRBV6-2/TRBV6-3,CASSYAGAEQYF
-,12,TRBD2,TRBJ2-7,TRBV7-9,CATGTTSYEQYF
many,14,-,TRBJ2-7,TRBV7-2,CASSRSGPPDEQYF
few,13,-,TRBJ1-2,TRBV23-1,CASSQYGIGGYTF
many,16,TRBD1,TRBJ1-1,TRBV6-2/TRBV6-3,CASRAFRQGENTEAFF
many,15,TRBD2,TRBJ2-5,TRBV7-2,CASSRLAGGRGTQYF
-,16,-,TRBJ2-6,TRBV7-9,CASSQYRDSGANVLTF
many,19,TRBD1,TRBJ1-2,TRBV3-1,CASSQDAGGQIPSRGGYTF
many,14,TRBD1,TRBJ2-7,TRBV28,CASSDTGGSYEQYF
-,16,-,TRBJ1-1,TRBV10-3,CAISSTAGLMSTEAFF
many,15,-,TRBJ1-3,TRBV10-3,CAISESREAGNTIYF
-,13,-,TRBJ1-1,TRBV29-1,CSASETANTEAFF
many,14,TRBD1,TRBJ2-7,TRBV6-1,CASSEFEGQGEQYF
-,16,-,TRBJ1-1,TRBV5-6,CASSLFRASLNTEAFF
many,15,-,TRBJ1-1,TRBV5-5,CASSLLDLTGTEAFF
-,15,TRBD1,TRBJ2-7,TRBV7-2,CASSGMGQGTYEQYF
many,15,-,TRBJ1-1,TRBV5-4,CASSLASGPYTEAFF